The 22 T cell receptor beta chains given below trace back to one sample, sequenced in a study of lymphopenia after photon versus proton radiotherapy. Using immunoSEQ multiplex PCR, the repertoire was profiled, and TCRdb retains in-frame clones only, with some absent. The data contain around 64,000 clones, approximately 90% of them seen just once; the ten biggest clones take up 2% to 2.5%. The sample was peripheral blood, taken from a patient treated with photon-based radiotherapy. The receptor set was obtained from a woman aged 40 to 49 with cholangiocarcinoma.

A single count supports this clone. The CDR3 nucleotides read TGTGCCAGCAGCTTGGAGCCGGAAGAAGCTTTCTTT. Translation gives CASSLEPEEAFF. The chain recombines TRBV5-6 with TRBJ1-1; D ambiguous. Trimming pared 0 bases from V and 8 bases from J, leaving 8 bases between. The length of the CDR3 is 12 residues. From germline, CDR1 is SGHDT and CDR2 YYEEEE.

This clone was found a few times. In the same sample, other DNA sequences code for this CDR3. The chain carries TRBV28 and TRBJ1-2; 7 nucleotides agree with TRBD1. The CDR3 runs 13 residues. CDR1 is MDHEN, CDR2 SYDVKM, per germline. Germline trimming cut 3 bases from V and 8 bases from J; bases unmatched to any gene: 6. The CDR3 DNA reads as TGTGCCAGCAGTTTGGAGGGGGCGCGCGGCTACACCTTC. Translating it yields CASSLEGARGYTF.

The chain couples TRBV11-2 to TRBJ2-1, with D maybe TRBD1 (5 bases). The V end lost 1 base, the J end lost 4 bases, and 14 bases lay between the germline ends. The CDR3 sequence is 16 residues long. Germline V lookup: CDR1 SGHAT, CDR2 FQNNGV. The chain's CDR3 is CASSLVARGTYNEQFF. The DNA of the CDR3 is TGTGCCAGCAGCTTAGTGGCAAGGGGAACTTACAATGAGCAGTTCTTC. The full variable domain, completed using reference TRBV11-2 and TRBJ2-1, is EAGVAQSPRYKIIEKRQSVAFWCNPISGHATLYWYQQILGQGPKLLIQFQNNGVVDDSQLPKDRFSAERLKGVDSTLKIQPAKLEDSAVYLCASSLVARGTYNEQFFGPGTRLTVL.

The CDR3 nucleotides are TGTGCCAGCAGCTTGGGGTCAACTAATGAAAAACTGTTTTTT. It is translated as CASSLGSTNEKLFF. The chain employs TRBV5-4 and TRBJ1-4; D is unresolved. Germline CDR1 is SGHNT and CDR2 is YYREEE (reference sequence). This CDR3 is built from 14 residues. V lost 0 bases, J lost 0 bases, and 3 bases lay in between.

This chain connects TRBV7-2 to TRBJ1-5; D uncertain. Trimming cost V 1 base and J 6 bases, with 16 bases left between them. CDR3 length: 16 amino acids. Germline CDR1 and CDR2: SGHTA and FQGNSA. The CDR3 sequence is CASSLDGVGNGQPQHF. As DNA, the CDR3 is TGTGCCAGCAGCTTAGATGGTGTGGGGAATGGTCAGCCCCAGCATTTT.

The chain carries TRBV4-1 and TRBJ1-5, with D unresolved. Per germline, CDR1 MGHRA and CDR2 YSYEKL. Trimming shortened V by 5 bases and J by 6 bases, and 11 bases separated the two germline ends. The CDR3 covers 13 residues. The CDR3 DNA reads TGCGCCAGCAGCGTTTCCCGAGGTCAGCCCCAGCATTTT. Encoded protein: CASSVSRGQPQHF.

The chain combines TRBV10-3 with TRBJ1-3; 7 bases align to TRBD1. CDR3 size: 11 residues. Germline CDR1 ENHRY, CDR2 SYGVKD. V shed 6 bases and J 8 bases; nucleotides not matched to a gene: 1. The CDR3 region has the DNA TGTGCCATCAGCCAGGGGGACACCATATATTTT. Protein: CAISQGDTIYF.

This clone has a single count. This rearrangement joins TRBV6-5 to TRBJ1-6; 7 nucleotides match TRBD1. The CDR3 contains 15 residues. Germline CDR1 and CDR2: MNHEY and SVGAGI. V lost 0 bases and J lost 5; bases outside the gene matches: 1. The CDR3: CASSYSTGHNSPLHF. The CDR3 nucleotides read TGTGCCAGCAGTTACTCGACAGGGCATAATTCACCCCTCCACTTT.

This sequence joins TRBV6-5 and TRBJ2-7; 10 bases map to TRBD1. The CDR3 spans 14 residues. Trimming removed 6 bases from V and 4 bases from J; junction bases left unmatched: 6. CDR1 is MNHEY and CDR2 is SVGAGI in the germline V gene. CDR3 sequence: CASSWDRGPYEQYF. CDR3 DNA sequence: TGTGCCAGCAGCTGGGACAGGGGTCCTTACGAGCAGTACTTC.

By sample share, this clone is medium-sized. V and J are TRBV9 and TRBJ2-1; D not resolved. The CDR3 runs 16 residues. Germline V gene sequence: CDR1 SGDLS, CDR2 YYNGEE. Trimming left V 0 bases short and J 0 bases short, with 10 bases between. CDR3 amino acids: CASSVATYGSYNEQFF. Written as DNA, the CDR3 is TGTGCCAGCAGCGTAGCTACATACGGCTCCTACAATGAGCAGTTCTTC. Variable domain in full (rest from reference TRBV9 and TRBJ2-1): DSGVTQTPKHLITATGQRVTLRCSPRSGDLSVYWYQQSLDQGLQFLIQYYNGEERAKGNILERFSAQQFPDLHSELNLSSLELGDSALYFCASSVATYGSYNEQFFGPGTRLTVL.

This sequence joins TRBV7-6 and TRBJ1-2, with 7 bases that match TRBD1. This CDR3 spans 14 amino acids. Germline assignment: CDR1 SGHVS and CDR2 FNYEAQ. V dropped 5 bases and J dropped 3; count of bases not matched to a gene: 6. CDR3 nucleotides: TGTGCCAGCAGCCCAAGCACAGGGGACTATGGCTACACCTTC. Translation gives CASSPSTGDYGYTF. The full variable domain, completed using reference TRBV7-6 and TRBJ1-2, is GAGVSQSPRYKVTKRGQDVALRCDPISGHVSLYWYRQALGQGPEFLTYFNYEAQQDKSGLPNDRFSAERPEGSISTLTIQRTEQRDSAMYRCASSPSTGDYGYTFGSGTRLTVV.

The rearrangement joins TRBV28 to TRBJ1-5; D perhaps matches TRBD1 (6 bases). Germline lookup yields CDR1 MDHEN and CDR2 SYDVKM. The V end was cut by 1 base, the J end by 6 bases, with 16 bases between. The CDR3 runs 16 residues. The CDR3 spells CASSLYGRTEAQPQHF. As DNA, the CDR3 is TGTGCCAGCAGTTTATACGGGAGGACAGAGGCTCAGCCCCAGCATTTT.

V and J are TRBV10-2 and TRBJ1-4; D remains ambiguous. This CDR3 has 15 amino acids. V lost 1 base and J lost 2, with 8 bases in between. The germline V gene has CDR1 WSHSY and CDR2 SAAADI. CDR3: CASSEFRETNEKLFF. CDR3 in DNA: TGCGCCAGCAGTGAGTTCCGGGAGACTAATGAAAAACTGTTTTTT.

J is TRBJ1-2 and V is TRBV2; TRBD1 matches 9 bases. With 7 bases clipped from V and 8 bases from J, the junction kept 11 bases outside the gene matches. Germline V gene sequence: CDR1 SNHLY, CDR2 FYNNEI. The CDR3 has 14 residues. The CDR3 spells CASINIRQGDGYTF. As DNA, the CDR3 is TGTGCCAGCATTAATATAAGACAGGGGGACGGCTACACCTTC.

This clone was found once. This rearrangement joins TRBV27 to TRBJ2-1; D remains unclear. This CDR3 has 15 residues. Germline loops: CDR1 MNHEY, CDR2 SMNVEV (reference sequence). Trimming took 4 bases from V and 2 from J, leaving 12 bases between them. In DNA form, the CDR3 reads TGTGCCAGCAGTTCAACAGCTGGTCCCTACAATGAGCAGTTCTTC. Translation gives CASSSTAGPYNEQFF.

The genes are TRBV11-3 and TRBJ2-7; D assignment may be TRBD1 or TRBD2 (5 bases each). Trimming stripped 5 bases from V and 4 bases from J, with 18 bases between. CDR1 is SGHNT, CDR2 YENEEA, per germline. CDR3 length: 15 amino acids. The CDR3 region has the DNA TGTGCCAGCAGCCTATATACGGGACGGACTTACGAGCAGTACTTC. As protein: CASSLYTGRTYEQYF.

The V gene is TRBV2, the J gene TRBJ1-6, with D unresolved. The germline V and J ends were trimmed by 6 bases and 5 bases, with 20 bases remaining between them. The CDR3 totals 17 residues. CDR1 is SNHLY, CDR2 FYNNEI, per germline. The DNA of the CDR3 is TGTGCCAGCAGATCCGGTGGAGGCTCGGCCGATAATTCACCCCTCCACTTT. Its protein is CASRSGGGSADNSPLHF.

The chain joins TRBV18 to TRBJ1-2, with D hard to call. The CDR3 length is 14 residues. Germline loops: CDR1 KGHSH, CDR2 LQKENI. Trimming stripped 0 bases from V and 4 bases from J, with 9 bases between. The CDR3 nucleotides read TGTGCCAGCTCACCACCGGGCGATCCCTATGGCTACACCTTC. Amino acid sequence: CASSPPGDPYGYTF.

The gene calls are TRBV27 and TRBJ2-7, with TRBD1 matching 9 bases. The germline CDR1 and CDR2 sequences are MNHEY and SMNVEV (reference sequence). The CDR3 consists of 14 residues. J was trimmed by 5 bases and V by 8 bases; bases with no gene match: 10. CDR3 DNA: TGTGCCAGCTCCCGGGACAGGGAAGGCGACGAGCAGTACTTC. Translated: CASSRDREGDEQYF.

This clone was recorded once. This sequence joins TRBV19 and TRBJ2-7, with D hard to call. CDR3 length: 14 residues. The V end was cut by 8 bases, the J end by 2 bases, with 16 bases between. Germline V gene sequence: CDR1 LNHDA, CDR2 SQIVND (reference sequence). As DNA, the CDR3 is TGTGCCAGTGCGTATCTAGGGCCCCCCTACGAGCAGTACTTC. Translated: CASAYLGPPYEQYF.

CDR3 loop: CASSLDSNQPQHF. CDR3 DNA sequence: TGTGCCAGCAGCCTGGACAGCAATCAGCCCCAGCATTTT. This chain links TRBV7-8 with TRBJ1-5; D is ambiguous. The CDR3 runs to 13 residues. V gave up 5 bases and J gave up 1 base, with 6 bases separating them. Germline loops: CDR1 SGHVS, CDR2 FQNEAQ.

This chain joins TRBV6-1 and TRBJ2-7, with 9 bases lining up with TRBD2. There are 15 residues in the CDR3. The V gene end was trimmed by 4 bases and the J gene end by 3 bases; junction bases not matched to a gene: 7. Germline lookup yields CDR1 MNHNS and CDR2 SASEGT. CDR3: CASSAFTSGYYEQYF. CDR3 DNA: TGTGCCAGCAGTGCGTTCACTAGCGGGTACTACGAGCAGTACTTC.